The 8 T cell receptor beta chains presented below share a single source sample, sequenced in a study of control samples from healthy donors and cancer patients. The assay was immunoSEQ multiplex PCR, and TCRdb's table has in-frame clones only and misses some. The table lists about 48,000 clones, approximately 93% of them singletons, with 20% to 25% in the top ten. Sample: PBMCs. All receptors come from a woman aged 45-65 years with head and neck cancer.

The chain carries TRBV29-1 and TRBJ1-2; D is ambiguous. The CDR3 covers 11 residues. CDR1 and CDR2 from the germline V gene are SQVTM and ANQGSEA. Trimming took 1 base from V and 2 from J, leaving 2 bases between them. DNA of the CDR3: TGCAGCGTTGAAGGGAACTATGGCTACACCTTC. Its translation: CSVEGNYGYTF.

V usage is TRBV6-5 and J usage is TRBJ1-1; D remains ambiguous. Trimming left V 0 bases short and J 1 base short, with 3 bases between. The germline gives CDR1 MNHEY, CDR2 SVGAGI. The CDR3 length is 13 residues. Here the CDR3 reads CASSYSRNTEAFF. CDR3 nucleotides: TGTGCCAGCAGTTACTCTAGGAACACTGAAGCTTTCTTT.

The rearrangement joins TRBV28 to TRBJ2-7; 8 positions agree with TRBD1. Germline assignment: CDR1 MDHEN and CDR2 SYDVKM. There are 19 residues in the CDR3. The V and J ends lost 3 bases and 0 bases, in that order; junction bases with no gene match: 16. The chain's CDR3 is CASSFPDRVENGNSYEQYF. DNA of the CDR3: TGTGCCAGCAGTTTCCCGGACAGGGTGGAGAACGGTAACTCCTACGAGCAGTACTTC.

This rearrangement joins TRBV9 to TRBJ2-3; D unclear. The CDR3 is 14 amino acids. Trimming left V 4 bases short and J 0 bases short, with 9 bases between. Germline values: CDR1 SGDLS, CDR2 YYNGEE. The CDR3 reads CASSPRSSTDTQYF. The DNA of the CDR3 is TGTGCCAGCAGCCCACGATCTAGCACAGATACGCAGTATTTT.

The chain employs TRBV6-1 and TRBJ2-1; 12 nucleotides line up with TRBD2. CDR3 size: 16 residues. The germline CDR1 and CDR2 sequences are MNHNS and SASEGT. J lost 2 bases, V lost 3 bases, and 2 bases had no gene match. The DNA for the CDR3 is TGTGCCAGCAGTGAGCCTAGCGGGAGGGCCTACAATGAGCAGTTCTTC. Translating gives CASSEPSGRAYNEQFF.

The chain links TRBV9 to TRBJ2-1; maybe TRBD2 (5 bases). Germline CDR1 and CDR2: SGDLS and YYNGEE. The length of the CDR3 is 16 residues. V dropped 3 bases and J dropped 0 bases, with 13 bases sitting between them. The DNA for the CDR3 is TGTGCCAGCAGCGCGAGTTCGGGGTCCTCCTACAATGAGCAGTTCTTC. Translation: CASSASSGSSYNEQFF.

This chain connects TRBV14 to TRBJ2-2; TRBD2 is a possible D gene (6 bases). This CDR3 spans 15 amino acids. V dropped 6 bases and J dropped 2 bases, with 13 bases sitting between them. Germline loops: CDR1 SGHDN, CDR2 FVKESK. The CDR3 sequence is CASSSREPNTGELFF. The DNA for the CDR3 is TGTGCCAGCAGTTCCCGGGAGCCCAACACCGGGGAGCTGTTTTTT.

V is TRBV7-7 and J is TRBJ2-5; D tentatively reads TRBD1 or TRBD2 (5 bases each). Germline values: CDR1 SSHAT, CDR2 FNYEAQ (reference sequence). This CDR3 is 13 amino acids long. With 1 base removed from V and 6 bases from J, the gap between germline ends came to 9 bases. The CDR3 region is CASSLGGDKTQYF. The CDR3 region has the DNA TGTGCCAGCAGCTTAGGAGGGGATAAGACCCAGTACTTC.